The rows below give T cell receptor beta chains drawn from one sample of a study of Tregs in tolerant kidney transplant recipients. Assay: immunoSEQ multiplex PCR; the TCRdb copy retains only in-frame clones and omits some. The data show about 110,000 clones, around 87% seen once. The material was CD4+ T cells from blood, obtained before the transplant. Source of these receptors: a human donor who received a combined kidney and bone marrow transplant. Both conserved end residues are part of each CDR3.

CDR3aa	v_gene	j_gene
CASSSFGGGDANTGELFF	TRBV11-2	TRBJ2-2
CASSAGLAVTQETQYF	TRBV5-1	TRBJ2-5
CASSLTVGQPQHF	TRBV5-1	TRBJ1-5
CASSLGTIPEKLFF	TRBV28	TRBJ1-4
CASSIWTGARVEQYF	TRBV5-4	NA
CASKAQRGLFTEAFF	TRBV25-1	TRBJ1-1
CASSWPAVANTEAFF	TRBV5-5	TRBJ1-1
CASSPGGWEPNYNEQFF	TRBV5-1	TRBJ2-1
CASSGRSANTGELFF	TRBV27	TRBJ2-2
CARTGGNQPQHF	TRBV23-1	TRBJ1-5
CASSRIALAGENEQYF	TRBV4-3	TRBJ2-7
CASSLGLETEAFF	TRBV5-1	TRBJ1-1
CAWSVPRTGVFQPQHF	TRBV30	TRBJ1-5
CASRLNTDTQYF	TRBV27	TRBJ2-3
CASSFKAALTDTQYF	TRBV7-2	TRBJ2-3
CAISDMGQLNTEAFF	TRBV10-3	TRBJ1-1
CASSLDSRNQPQHF	TRBV5-1	TRBJ1-5
CASSLAPTGRSEAFF	TRBV5-4	TRBJ1-1
CASSQEGGTEAFF	TRBV5-1	TRBJ1-1
CASSTTSGRRNEQFF	TRBV5-4	TRBJ2-1
CASSVGSGTTSTDTQYF	TRBV9	TRBJ2-3
CACRGNYEQYF	TRBV30	TRBJ2-7
CASSQASWRETQYF	TRBV4-1	TRBJ2-5
CASSLNKLAGDGEQFF	TRBV5-1	TRBJ2-1
CASSSPQYRGGGEQYF	TRBV28	TRBJ2-7
CASSTNLAGGGEQYF	TRBV28	TRBJ2-7
CASSLNGQGSDEQYF	TRBV28	TRBJ2-7
CASSEGQGVPQHF	TRBV2	TRBJ1-5
CASSAGLGYEQYF	TRBV9	TRBJ2-7
CASSPLDGPGGTYEQYF	TRBV7-2	TRBJ2-7
CAWSAPRYGYTF	TRBV30	TRBJ1-2
CASSLARGQETQYF	TRBV7-2	TRBJ2-5
CAWSPPWGLNTEAFF	TRBV30	TRBJ1-1
CASSSQGTANYGYTF	TRBV6-5	TRBJ1-2
CAIKSGQGNADTQYF	TRBV10-3	TRBJ2-3
CASSESEGTYGYTF	TRBV2	TRBJ1-2
CASSESGSGPYNEQFF	TRBV10-1	TRBJ2-1
CAISGLAGGPDNIQYF	TRBV10-2	TRBJ2-4
CASSLGARDSPLHF	TRBV11-2	TRBJ1-6
CSVELQGAVTEAFF	TRBV29-1	TRBJ1-1
CASSSLGRSQETQYF	TRBV5-4	TRBJ2-5
CASSLGSGGRARDTQYF	TRBV5-4	TRBJ2-3
CASGLGTVYNYEQYF	TRBV12-5	TRBJ2-7
CASLQGGFRADTQYF	TRBV28	TRBJ2-3
CAWRSQGFGTDTQYF	TRBV30	TRBJ2-3
CASRFRTGSYGYTF	TRBV11-1	TRBJ1-2
CASSQRQGDIQYF	TRBV4-3	TRBJ2-4
CASSRGAGGAGVEAFF	TRBV5-8	TRBJ1-1
CASTAAPGAGELFF	TRBV5-1	TRBJ2-2
CASSPGTGGGQPQHF	TRBV7-2	TRBJ1-5
CASSDGLNTEAFF	TRBV18	TRBJ1-1
CASSYSGTLQETQYF	TRBV7-6	TRBJ2-5
CATSRGGGRGPGANVLTF	TRBV15	TRBJ2-6
CASSSGLAGGPGGELFF	TRBV7-2	TRBJ2-2
CASSQGPPRYEQYF	TRBV4-1	TRBJ2-7